A single sample gave rise to the 30 T cell receptor beta chains below, sequenced in a study of blood T cell repertoires in COVID-19. Here immunoSEQ multiplex PCR was the method, and the copy in TCRdb shows in-frame clones only, minus some. Of about 180,000 clones listed, roughly 77% are singletons. What was sequenced was peripheral blood. These receptor sequences come from an elderly woman with COVID-19, enrolled during active disease.

This chain uses TRBV11-2 with TRBJ2-1; 11 nucleotides agree with TRBD2. V dropped 1 base and J dropped 5; count of bases not matched to a gene: 7. Looked up from germline, CDR1 is SGHAT and CDR2 is FQNNGV. The CDR3 is made up of 17 amino acids. CDR3 residues: CASSLAVGGLADNEQFF. The CDR3 coding sequence is TGTGCCAGCAGCTTAGCGGTTGGGGGACTAGCGGACAATGAGCAGTTCTTC.

V and J are TRBV4-1 and TRBJ2-3, with 10 positions matching TRBD2. Trimming took 7 bases from V and 0 from J; bases not matched to a gene: 4. The V gene's germline CDR1 is MGHRA and CDR2 YSYEKL. The CDR3 spans 15 residues. The CDR3 region is CASNQAGGSTDTQYF. CDR3 bases: TGCGCCAGCAATCAAGCGGGGGGGAGCACAGATACGCAGTATTTT.

The chain links TRBV4-1 to TRBJ1-6, with 9 nucleotides matching TRBD1. The germline V gene has CDR1 MGHRA and CDR2 YSYEKL. This CDR3 is 15 amino acids long. After removal of 2 bases from V and 7 bases from J, the junction contained 3 bases not matched to a gene. This CDR3 is CASSQRTGANSPLHF. CDR3 nucleotide sequence: TGCGCCAGCAGCCAAAGGACAGGGGCGAATTCACCCCTCCACTTT.

CDR3 loop: CASSQLQGHEQFF. The CDR3 bases are TGCGCCAGCAGCCAGCTACAGGGGCATGAGCAGTTCTTC. This chain uses TRBV4-1 with TRBJ2-1; 7 bases are a match to TRBD1. J gave up 8 bases and V 3 bases, and 4 bases lay outside the gene matches. The germline V gene has CDR1 MGHRA and CDR2 YSYEKL. This CDR3 spans 13 amino acids.

The V and J genes are TRBV11-3 and TRBJ1-2; no reliable D call. In germline, CDR1 is SGHNT, CDR2 YENEEA. The CDR3 covers 13 residues. Trimming took off 3 bases at V and 3 bases at J, with 8 bases between the two ends. This CDR3 is CASSFRRDYGYTF. Written as DNA, the CDR3 is TGTGCCAGCAGCTTTAGACGGGACTATGGCTACACCTTC. Together with reference TRBV11-3 and TRBJ1-2, the CDR3 gives the full variable domain: EAGVVQSPRYKIIEKKQPVAFWCNPISGHNTLYWYLQNLGQGPELLIRYENEEAVDDSQLPKDRFSAERLKGVDSTLKIQPAELGDSAVYLCASSFRRDYGYTFGSGTRLTVV.

V and J are TRBV5-1 and TRBJ2-5; possibly TRBD1 for D (6 bases). From germline, CDR1 is SGHRS and CDR2 YFSETQ. V was clipped by 7 bases and J by 1 base, with 20 bases between them. The CDR3 contains 16 residues. CDR3: CASAPKTGATQETQYF. CDR3 coding DNA: TGCGCCAGCGCACCAAAGACAGGTGCGACCCAAGAGACCCAGTACTTC.

In this sample, this clone turned up a few times. The J gene is TRBJ1-6, the V gene TRBV5-5, with TRBD1 matching 9 bases. The germline CDR1 and CDR2 sequences are SGHKS and YYEKEE (reference sequence). The CDR3 runs to 16 residues. J was trimmed by 3 bases and V by 4 bases; bases with no gene match: 5. The CDR3 region has the DNA TGTGCCAGCAGCAAACAGGGGGCCGGCTATAATTCACCCCTCCACTTT. Translating it yields CASSKQGAGYNSPLHF.

CDR3 sequence (DNA): TGTGCCAGCAGCCAAAGCGGGGTTAACTCTCTACACACCATATATTTT. Residues: CASSQSGVNSLHTIYF. V usage is TRBV11-2 and J usage is TRBJ1-3; D not resolved. V was pared by 5 bases and J by 8 bases, with 22 bases between. This CDR3 has 16 amino acids. Germline CDR1 and CDR2: SGHAT and FQNNGV.

This chain uses TRBV6-5 with TRBJ2-2, with TRBD2 matching over 14 bases. The CDR3 is made up of 16 amino acids. Germline V gene data show CDR1 as MNHEY and CDR2 as SVGAGI. The trim removed 4 bases at V and 5 bases at J, leaving 3 bases unmatched. In DNA form, the CDR3 reads TGTGCCAGCAGTTTCGGACTAGCGGGAGGTACCGGGGAGCTGTTTTTT. Encoded protein: CASSFGLAGGTGELFF.

V is TRBV2 and J is TRBJ2-5; a possible D gene is TRBD2 (6 bases). The CDR3 covers 14 residues. V lost 8 bases and J lost 0, with 13 bases in between. Per the germline V gene, CDR1 is SNHLY and CDR2 is FYNNEI. The CDR3 region has the DNA TGTGCCAGCGCGGGGACTTCGTACCAAGAGACCCAGTACTTC. It translates to CASAGTSYQETQYF.

The V and J genes are TRBV11-3 and TRBJ2-2; TRBD2 aligns across 8 bases. V was pared by 3 bases and J by 5 bases, with 5 bases of the junction left unmatched. Germline V lookup: CDR1 SGHNT, CDR2 YENEEA. The CDR3 sequence is 15 residues long. This CDR3 is CASSLGLAGTGELFF. Here the CDR3 DNA reads TGTGCCAGCAGCTTGGGTCTAGCGGGTACCGGGGAGCTGTTTTTT. Using reference TRBV11-3 and TRBJ2-2 for the parts outside the CDR3, the full variable domain is EAGVVQSPRYKIIEKKQPVAFWCNPISGHNTLYWYLQNLGQGPELLIRYENEEAVDDSQLPKDRFSAERLKGVDSTLKIQPAELGDSAVYLCASSLGLAGTGELFFGEGSRLTVL.

This rearrangement joins TRBV29-1 to TRBJ1-3; D not certain. CDR3 length: 13 amino acids. Germline V gene data show CDR1 as SQVTM and CDR2 as ANQGSEA. The V and J ends lost 7 bases and 4 bases respectively, with 14 bases between them. As DNA, the CDR3 is TGCAGCGCTACGAAACCACAGGGAAACACCATATATTTT. This sequence encodes CSATKPQGNTIYF.

The chain combines TRBV6-5 with TRBJ1-1, with TRBD1 identical over 8 bases. Germline V gene data show CDR1 as MNHEY and CDR2 as SVGAGI. Losses at the gene ends were 6 bases for V and 5 bases for J; bases not matched to a gene: 8. The CDR3 is 14 amino acids. The CDR3 loop reads CASRDTGGPTEAFF. CDR3 coding DNA: TGTGCCAGCAGAGACACAGGGGGTCCGACTGAAGCTTTCTTT.

This clone came up a few times. The V call is TRBV20-1, the J call TRBJ1-2, with unresolved D. Germline V lookup: CDR1 DFQATT, CDR2 SNEGSKA (reference sequence). With 8 bases removed from V and 5 bases from J, the gap between germline ends came to 6 bases. The CDR3 totals 9 residues. The CDR3 DNA reads as TGCAGTCTACCTTATGGCTACACCTTC. Its protein product is CSLPYGYTF.

The chain is built from TRBV19 and TRBJ1-2; TRBD1 matches 7 bases. From germline, CDR1 is LNHDA and CDR2 SQIVND (reference sequence). J gave up 7 bases and V 5 bases, and 7 bases lay outside the gene matches. There are 13 residues in the CDR3. CDR3 residues: CASSLQGVGGYTF. The CDR3 DNA follows: TGTGCCAGTAGTTTGCAGGGGGTTGGTGGCTACACCTTC.

This clone was found once. V usage is TRBV6-5 and J usage is TRBJ2-7, with 10 positions matching TRBD1. Germline trimming cut 5 bases from V and 6 bases from J; bases unmatched to any gene: 1. The germline V gene encodes CDR1 MNHEY and CDR2 SVGAGI. The CDR3 is 12 residues long. Here the CDR3 reads CASSRDRGEQYF. CDR3 nucleotide sequence: TGTGCCAGCAGTAGGGACAGGGGCGAGCAGTACTTC.

V usage is TRBV7-8 and J usage is TRBJ1-1; TRBD1 agrees at 8 bases. Unmatched junction bases numbered 7, after V lost 5 bases and J lost 2 bases. The CDR3 sequence is 15 residues long. CDR1 and CDR2 from the germline V gene are SGHVS and FQNEAQ. The DNA of the CDR3 is TGTGCCAGCAGCACCCAAACAGGGGGTAACACTGAAGCTTTCTTT. It translates to CASSTQTGGNTEAFF.

This clone came up a few times. The chain combines TRBV2 with TRBJ2-3, with TRBD2 identical over 9 bases. V shed 9 bases and J 3 bases; nucleotides not matched to a gene: 7. The CDR3 spans 14 residues. Per germline, CDR1 SNHLY and CDR2 FYNNEI. The CDR3 DNA reads as TGTGCCAGTTCCGGGACTAGCATTACAGATACGCAGTATTTT. This codes for CASSGTSITDTQYF.

V is TRBV27 and J is TRBJ2-1, with TRBD2 identical over 8 bases. Germline V gives CDR1 MNHEY, CDR2 SMNVEV (reference sequence). Trimming at V came to 3 bases and at J to 6 bases, leaving 7 bases not matched to a gene. The CDR3 covers 15 residues. The CDR3 DNA is TGTGCCAGCAGTTTCGGCGGGAGGTCGGGCAATGAGCAGTTCTTC. Translating gives CASSFGGRSGNEQFF.

The chain couples TRBV11-3 to TRBJ1-3; 7 bases are a match to TRBD1. Germline lookup yields CDR1 SGHNT and CDR2 YENEEA. The ends lost 1 base at V and 0 bases at J; junction bases unmatched: 3. CDR3 length: 16 amino acids. CDR3 in DNA: TGTGCCAGCAGCTTAGGACAGGGATACTCTGGAAACACCATATATTTT. Translating gives CASSLGQGYSGNTIYF.

This clone was recorded at least ten times. The genes are TRBV2 and TRBJ2-2; 9 bases match TRBD1. Germline CDR1 is SNHLY and CDR2 is FYNNEI. The V segment lost 4 bases and the J segment 4 bases; nucleotides outside the gene matches: 4. The CDR3 length is 15 residues. The CDR3 DNA reads as TGTGCCAGCAGTGGGGGGACAGGGCTCACCGGGGAGCTGTTTTTT. Translation: CASSGGTGLTGELFF.

CDR3 region: CASSLQVSNTGELFF. For the CDR3, the DNA is TGCGCCAGCAGCTTGCAGGTGTCGAACACCGGGGAGCTGTTTTTT. The V gene is TRBV5-1, the J gene TRBJ2-2; D is ambiguous. In germline, CDR1 is SGHRS, CDR2 YFSETQ. V was trimmed by 1 base and J by 0 bases, leaving 7 bases between them. This CDR3 has 15 amino acids.

DNA for the CDR3: TGTGCCAGCAGTGAAATTACAGGGGCATCCTACAATGAGCAGTTCTTC. It encodes CASSEITGASYNEQFF. This chain uses TRBV6-1 with TRBJ2-1; 7 bases are shared with TRBD1. The CDR3 contains 16 residues. Trimming at V came to 2 bases and at J to 1 base, leaving 5 bases not matched to a gene. Germline CDR1 MNHNS, CDR2 SASEGT.

The chain has TRBV9 and TRBJ1-1; tentative D call: TRBD1 (5 bases). Per germline, CDR1 SGDLS and CDR2 YYNGEE. V gave up 3 bases and J gave up 0 bases, with 24 bases separating them. This CDR3 comprises 19 residues. The CDR3: CASSEPHLDNPGVNTEAFF. The CDR3 bases are TGTGCCAGCAGCGAACCTCACCTGGACAACCCGGGAGTGAACACTGAAGCTTTCTTT. The full variable domain, rest sourced from reference TRBV9 and TRBJ1-1, is DSGVTQTPKHLITATGQRVTLRCSPRSGDLSVYWYQQSLDQGLQFLIQYYNGEERAKGNILERFSAQQFPDLHSELNLSSLELGDSALYFCASSEPHLDNPGVNTEAFFGQGTRLTVV.

The rearrangement uses TRBV7-9 and TRBJ2-7, with 8 nucleotides matching TRBD1. J was trimmed by 3 bases and V by 3 bases; bases with no gene match: 1. Germline V gene data show CDR1 as SEHNR and CDR2 as FQNEAQ (reference sequence). The length of the CDR3 is 13 residues. The CDR3 bases are TGTGCCAGCAGCTTCGGGACAGGCTACGAGCAGTACTTC. Its translation is CASSFGTGYEQYF. Full variable domain (outside the CDR3, taken from reference TRBV7-9 and TRBJ2-7): DTGVSQNPRHKITKRGQNVTFRCDPISEHNRLYWYRQTLGQGPEFLTYFQNEAQLEKSRLLSDRFSAERPKGSFSTLEIQRTEQGDSAMYLCASSFGTGYEQYFGPGTRLTVT.

The chain has TRBV2 and TRBJ2-7; TRBD1 matches 9 bases. CDR1 SNHLY and CDR2 FYNNEI come from the germline V gene. V shed 3 bases and J 2 bases; nucleotides not matched to a gene: 8. The length of the CDR3 is 16 residues. The DNA for the CDR3 is TGTGCCAGCAGTGACTTTTGGGACAGGGAGGCCTACGAGCAGTACTTC. Translated, it gives CASSDFWDREAYEQYF.

This chain uses TRBV20-1 with TRBJ2-1; 9 bases map to TRBD2. Germline-derived CDR1 and CDR2 are DFQATT and SNEGSKA (reference sequence). This CDR3 is built from 16 residues. V lost 3 bases to trimming and J lost 6 bases; unmatched junction nucleotides: 12. CDR3 sequence: CSASNPGLAFLNEQFF. Here the CDR3 DNA reads TGCAGTGCTAGTAATCCGGGACTAGCATTCCTCAATGAGCAGTTCTTC.

V is TRBV5-8 and J is TRBJ2-5; weak D call: TRBD2 (5 bases). Trimming stripped 4 bases from V and 7 bases from J, with 11 bases between. This CDR3 has 12 amino acids. The germline V gene has CDR1 SGHTS and CDR2 YDEGEE. CDR3 sequence: CASSTGYGTQYF. The CDR3 coding sequence is TGTGCCAGCAGCACGGGGTATGGGACCCAGTACTTC.

The genes are TRBV7-9 and TRBJ1-1; D remains ambiguous. Trimming shortened V by 2 bases and J by 8 bases, and 15 bases separated the two germline ends. The CDR3 has 14 amino acids. Germline V gene sequence: CDR1 SEHNR, CDR2 FQNEAQ (reference sequence). CDR3 in amino acids: CASSLTLRGGEAFF. The CDR3 DNA reads as TGTGCCAGCAGCTTAACACTCAGAGGAGGGGAAGCTTTCTTT.

The table lists this clone with a few counts. The chain links TRBV14 to TRBJ2-7; D is unresolved. The CDR3 loop spans 13 amino acids. Germline V gene data show CDR1 as SGHDN and CDR2 as FVKESK. The V and J ends lost 6 bases and 2 bases respectively, with 11 bases between them. Here the CDR3 DNA reads TGTGCCAGCAGTGCAGGTTGGACCTACGAGCAGTACTTC. This gives the protein CASSAGWTYEQYF.